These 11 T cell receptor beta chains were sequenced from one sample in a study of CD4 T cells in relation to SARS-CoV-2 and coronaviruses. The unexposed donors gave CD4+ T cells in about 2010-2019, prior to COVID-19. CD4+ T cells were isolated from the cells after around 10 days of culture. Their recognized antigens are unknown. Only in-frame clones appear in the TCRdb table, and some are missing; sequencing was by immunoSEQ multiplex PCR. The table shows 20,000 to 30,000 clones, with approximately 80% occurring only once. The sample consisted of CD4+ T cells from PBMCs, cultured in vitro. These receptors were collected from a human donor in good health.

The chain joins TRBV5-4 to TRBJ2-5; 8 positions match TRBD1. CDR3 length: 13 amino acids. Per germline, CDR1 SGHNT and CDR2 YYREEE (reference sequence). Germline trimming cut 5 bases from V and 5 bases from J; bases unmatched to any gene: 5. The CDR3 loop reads CASRPGGRETQYF. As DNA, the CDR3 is TGTGCCAGCAGACCAGGGGGCCGGGAGACCCAGTACTTC. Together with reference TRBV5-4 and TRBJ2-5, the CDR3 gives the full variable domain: ETGVTQSPTHLIKTRGQQVTLRCSSQSGHNTVSWYQQALGQGPQFIFQYYREEENGRGNFPPRFSGLQFPNYSSELNVNALELDDSALYLCASRPGGRETQYFGPGTRLLVL.

The CDR3 reads CASSLDLNDGYTF. The CDR3 DNA reads as TGTGCCAGCAGTCTGGACCTAAACGATGGCTACACCTTC. The chain joins TRBV2 to TRBJ1-2; unclear D gene. The CDR3 length is 13 residues. The germline V gene encodes CDR1 SNHLY and CDR2 FYNNEI. Trimming pared 5 bases from V and 6 bases from J, leaving 13 bases between.

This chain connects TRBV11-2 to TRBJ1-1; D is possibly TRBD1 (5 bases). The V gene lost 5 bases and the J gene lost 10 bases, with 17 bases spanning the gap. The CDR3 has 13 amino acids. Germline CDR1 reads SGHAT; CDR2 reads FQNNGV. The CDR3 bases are TGTGCCAGCAGCGAATCCATCCAGGGAGTAGCTTTCTTT. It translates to CASSESIQGVAFF.

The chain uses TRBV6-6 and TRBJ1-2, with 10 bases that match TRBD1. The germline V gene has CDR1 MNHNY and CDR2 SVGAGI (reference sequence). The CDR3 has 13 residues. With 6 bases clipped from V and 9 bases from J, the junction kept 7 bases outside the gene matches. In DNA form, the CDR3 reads TGTGCCAGCAGCCCGGGACAGGGGAGGAGCTACACCTTC. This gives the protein CASSPGQGRSYTF.

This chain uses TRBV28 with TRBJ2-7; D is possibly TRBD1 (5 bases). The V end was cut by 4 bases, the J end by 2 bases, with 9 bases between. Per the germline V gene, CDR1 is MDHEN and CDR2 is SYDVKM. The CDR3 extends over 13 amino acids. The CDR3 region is CASSSDTAYEQYF. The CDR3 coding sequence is TGTGCCAGCAGTTCGGACACGGCCTACGAGCAGTACTTC.

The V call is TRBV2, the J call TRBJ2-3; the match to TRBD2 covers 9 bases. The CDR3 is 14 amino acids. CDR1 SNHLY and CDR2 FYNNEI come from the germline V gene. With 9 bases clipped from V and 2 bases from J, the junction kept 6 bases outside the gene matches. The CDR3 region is CARQKRGVTDTQYF. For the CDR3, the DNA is TGTGCCAGGCAAAAGCGGGGGGTCACAGATACGCAGTATTTT.

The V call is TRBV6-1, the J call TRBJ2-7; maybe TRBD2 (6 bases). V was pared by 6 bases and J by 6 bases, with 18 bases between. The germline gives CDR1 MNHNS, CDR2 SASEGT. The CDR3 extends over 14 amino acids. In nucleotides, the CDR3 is TGTGCCAGCAGAATGGAGACTAGGGGCATCGAGCAGTACTTC. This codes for CASRMETRGIEQYF.

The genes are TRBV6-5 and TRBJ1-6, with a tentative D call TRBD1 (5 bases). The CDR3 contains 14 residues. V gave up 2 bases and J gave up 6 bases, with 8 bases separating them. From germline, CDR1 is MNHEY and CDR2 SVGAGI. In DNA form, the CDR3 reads TGTGCCAGCAGTTACAGACAGACTAATTCACCCCTCCACTTT. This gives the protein CASSYRQTNSPLHF.

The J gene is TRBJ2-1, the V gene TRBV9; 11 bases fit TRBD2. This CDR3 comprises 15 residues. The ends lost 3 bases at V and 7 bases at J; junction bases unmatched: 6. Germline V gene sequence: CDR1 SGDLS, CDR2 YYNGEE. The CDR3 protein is CASSGGTSGSNEQFF. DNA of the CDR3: TGTGCCAGCAGCGGTGGAACTAGCGGGAGTAATGAGCAGTTCTTC.

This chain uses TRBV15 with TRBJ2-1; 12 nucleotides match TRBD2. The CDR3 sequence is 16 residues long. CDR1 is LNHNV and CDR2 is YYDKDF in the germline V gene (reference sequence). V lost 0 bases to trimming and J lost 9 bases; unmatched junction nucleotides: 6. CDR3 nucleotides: TGTGCCACCAGCAGAGAGTCTAGCGGGAGGGCCAGTGAGCAGTTCTTC. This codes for CATSRESSGRASEQFF.

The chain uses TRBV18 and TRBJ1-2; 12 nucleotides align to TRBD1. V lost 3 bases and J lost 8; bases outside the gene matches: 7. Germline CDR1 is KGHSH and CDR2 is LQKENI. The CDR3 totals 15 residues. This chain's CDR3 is CASSPQGQGAGGYTF. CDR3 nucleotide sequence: TGTGCCAGCTCACCCCAGGGACAGGGGGCAGGAGGCTACACCTTC.